Given below is one T cell receptor (beta chain) in context. Its target is unknown. Naive CD4+ cells were CD45RA-selected; the remaining cells were memory. The table came from immunoSEQ multiplex PCR; TCRdb's copy has only in-frame clones and leaves some out. Among about 1.4 million clones listed, more than 95% were seen once. The CDR3 extends over 14 amino acids. Per germline, CDR1 LNHDA and CDR2 SQIVND (reference sequence). Trimming took 10 bases from V and 6 from J, leaving 22 bases between them. This sample was taken from a study of shared clonotypes between healthy human individuals. Across the whole study: Sampling drew on donors who were a couple of women and a few men aged 18 to 49.

Study conclusions and caveats: A small donor pool kept down the genetic and exposure-history diversity that was represented. Rarefaction revealed incomplete sorted-subset sequencing despite large depth.

The rearrangement uses TRBV19 and TRBJ2-7; D is unclear. The specimen was naive CD4+ T cells sorted from blood. Subset specified: CD45RA+ positively selected. The TCR sequence derives from a man aged 25 to 40 in good health. CDR3 bases: TGTGCCACCGCCCTGGCTGCCTATGTAGGCGAGCAGTACTTC. Amino acids: CATALAAYVGEQYF.